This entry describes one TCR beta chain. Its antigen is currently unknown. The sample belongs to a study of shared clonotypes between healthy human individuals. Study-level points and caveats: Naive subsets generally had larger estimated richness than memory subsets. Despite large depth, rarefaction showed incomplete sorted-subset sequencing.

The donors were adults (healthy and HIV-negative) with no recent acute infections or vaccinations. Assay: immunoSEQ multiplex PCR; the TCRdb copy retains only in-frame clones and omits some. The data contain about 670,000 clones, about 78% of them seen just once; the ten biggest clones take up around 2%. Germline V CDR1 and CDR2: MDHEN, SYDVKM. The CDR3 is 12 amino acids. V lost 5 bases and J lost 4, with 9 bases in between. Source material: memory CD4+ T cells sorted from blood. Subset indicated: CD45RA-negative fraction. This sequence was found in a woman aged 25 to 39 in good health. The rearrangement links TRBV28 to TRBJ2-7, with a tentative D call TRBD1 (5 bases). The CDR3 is CASSGHRYEQYF. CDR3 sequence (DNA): TGTGCCAGCAGTGGGCACAGGTACGAGCAGTACTTC.